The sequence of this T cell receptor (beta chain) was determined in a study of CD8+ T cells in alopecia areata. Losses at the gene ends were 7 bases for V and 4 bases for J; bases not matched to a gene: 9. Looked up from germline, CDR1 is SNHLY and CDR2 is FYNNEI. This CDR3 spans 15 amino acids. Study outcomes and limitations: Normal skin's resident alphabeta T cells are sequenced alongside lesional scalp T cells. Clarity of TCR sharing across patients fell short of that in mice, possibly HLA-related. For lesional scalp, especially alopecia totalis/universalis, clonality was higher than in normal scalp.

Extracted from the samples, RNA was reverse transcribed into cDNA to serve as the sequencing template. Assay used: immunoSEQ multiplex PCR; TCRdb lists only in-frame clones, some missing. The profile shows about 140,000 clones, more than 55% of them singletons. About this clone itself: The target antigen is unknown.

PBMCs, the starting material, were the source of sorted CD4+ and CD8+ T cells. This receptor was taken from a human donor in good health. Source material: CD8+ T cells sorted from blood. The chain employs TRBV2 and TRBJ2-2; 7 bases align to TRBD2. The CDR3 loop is CASTPPAGVTGELFF. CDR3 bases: TGTGCCAGCACCCCCCCCGCGGGAGTCACCGGGGAGCTGTTTTTT.